This T cell receptor (beta chain) emerged from a study of CD8 T cells in Susac syndrome. Whole-study findings and limits: As the study acknowledged, the number of individuals who were part of its TCR sequencing and HLA analysis was relatively small.

Points on this clonotype: The antigen is unknown.

After extraction with the RNeasy kit, 0.5 to 1 ug of the RNA was reverse transcribed using random hexamers. An immunoSEQ multiplex PCR amplified TCR beta CDR3 over 54 Vbeta and 13 Jbeta. A single record per CDR3 protein comes from TCRdb applying MiXCR to the immunoSEQ multiplex PCR reads. The profile covers approximately 150,000 distinct CDR3 sequences, with roughly 94% appearing a single time and 0.075% to 0.095% taken by the ten largest. V shed 4 bases, J shed 6 bases, and the junction held 11 bases outside the gene matches. Germline V gene lookup returns CDR1 SGHTA and CDR2 FQGNSA. The CDR3 totals 15 residues. TCR beta was sequenced from blood CD8+ and CD4+ T cells.

The source is a human donor with multiple sclerosis. Sequences were obtained from CD4+ T cells from PBMCs. The chain is built from TRBV7-2 and TRBJ2-5; 7 bases match TRBD1. The CDR3 nucleotides read TGTGCCAGCAGCTCAGCCGGGACAGTGAAAAAGACCCAGTACTTC. Translation gives CASSSAGTVKKTQYF.